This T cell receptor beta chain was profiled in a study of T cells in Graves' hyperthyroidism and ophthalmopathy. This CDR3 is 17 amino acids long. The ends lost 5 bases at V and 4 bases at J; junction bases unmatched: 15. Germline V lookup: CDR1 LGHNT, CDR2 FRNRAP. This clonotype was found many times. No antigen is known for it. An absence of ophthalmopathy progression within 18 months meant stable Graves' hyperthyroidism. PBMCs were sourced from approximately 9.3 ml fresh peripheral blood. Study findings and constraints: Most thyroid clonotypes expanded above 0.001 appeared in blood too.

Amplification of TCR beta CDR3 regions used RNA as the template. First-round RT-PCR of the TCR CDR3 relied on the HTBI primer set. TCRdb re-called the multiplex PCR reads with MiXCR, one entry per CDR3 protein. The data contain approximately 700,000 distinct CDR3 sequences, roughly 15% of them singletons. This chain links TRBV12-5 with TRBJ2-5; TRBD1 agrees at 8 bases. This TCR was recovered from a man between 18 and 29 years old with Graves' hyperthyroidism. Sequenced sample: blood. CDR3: CASGPPLDRASGETQYF. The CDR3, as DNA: TGTGCTAGTGGTCCCCCCCTGGACAGGGCAAGTGGAGAGACCCAGTACTTC.